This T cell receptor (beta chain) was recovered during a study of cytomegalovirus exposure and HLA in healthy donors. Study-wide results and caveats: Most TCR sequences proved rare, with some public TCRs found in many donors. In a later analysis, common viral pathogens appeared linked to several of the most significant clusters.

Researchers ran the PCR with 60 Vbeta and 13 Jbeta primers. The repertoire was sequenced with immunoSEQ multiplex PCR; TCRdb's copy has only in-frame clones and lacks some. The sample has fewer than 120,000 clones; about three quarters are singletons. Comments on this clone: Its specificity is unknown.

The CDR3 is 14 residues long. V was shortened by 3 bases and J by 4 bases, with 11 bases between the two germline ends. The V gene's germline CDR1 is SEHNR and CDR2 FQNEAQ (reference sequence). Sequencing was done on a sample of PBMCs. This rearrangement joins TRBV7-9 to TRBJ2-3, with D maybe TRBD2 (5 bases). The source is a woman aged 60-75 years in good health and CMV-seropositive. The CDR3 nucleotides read TGTGCCAGCAGCTTGAGAGGGAACGCAGATACGCAGTATTTT. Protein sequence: CASSLRGNADTQYF.